The 14 T cell receptor beta chains reported below all come from one sample, sequenced in a study of CD8 T cells in ankylosing spondylitis. TCRdb reprocessed the 5' RACE reads with MiXCR, giving one entry per CDR3 protein. The sample shows 36,000 or so distinct CDR3 sequences, 9.5% to 11% of them seen only once. Sequenced sample: synovial fluid, either unsorted or a sorted T cell fraction (not recorded which). The receptors derive from a male donor with ankylosing spondylitis.

This clonotype was seen many times. The chain couples TRBV7-9 to TRBJ1-2; D not resolved. V lost 7 bases to trimming and J lost 9 bases, with 12 bases between them. The CDR3 extends over 11 amino acids. Germline loops: CDR1 SEHNR, CDR2 FQNEAQ (reference sequence). CDR3: CASTLDGRYTF. The CDR3 region has the DNA TGTGCCAGCACCCTCGACGGACGCTACACCTTC.

This chain joins TRBV7-9 and TRBJ1-2, with 8 bases identical to TRBD1. This CDR3 is built from 13 residues. V was pared by 6 bases and J by 7 bases, with 7 bases of the junction left unmatched. Germline-derived CDR1 and CDR2 are SEHNR and FQNEAQ (reference sequence). The CDR3 region is CASRPGQGSGYTF. For the CDR3, the DNA is TGTGCCAGCAGACCTGGACAGGGAAGTGGCTACACCTTC.

In its sample, this clonotype was seen a few times. The chain recombines TRBV14 with TRBJ1-3; 8 bases align to TRBD1. V was clipped by 1 base and J by 4 bases; unmatched bases: 9. CDR3 length: 17 residues. Germline-derived CDR1 and CDR2 are SGHDN and FVKESK. The CDR3 here is CASSQVFPGGFGNTIYF. As DNA, the CDR3 is TGTGCCAGCAGCCAAGTTTTCCCAGGGGGCTTCGGAAACACCATATATTTT.

This chain joins TRBV7-8 and TRBJ2-1, with 7 positions matching TRBD2. Germline V gives CDR1 SGHVS, CDR2 FQNEAQ. The CDR3 sequence is 16 residues long. V lost 5 bases to trimming and J lost 4 bases; unmatched junction nucleotides: 11. CDR3 region: CASSPFGGGDYNEQFF. The CDR3 DNA is TGTGCCAGCAGCCCCTTTGGGGGAGGGGATTACAATGAGCAGTTCTTC.

The chain carries TRBV4-2 and TRBJ2-1, with 7 bases identical to TRBD2. Germline CDR1 is LGHNA and CDR2 is YNFKEQ. J was trimmed by 5 bases and V by 3 bases; bases with no gene match: 13. This CDR3 comprises 17 residues. The CDR3 bases are TGTGCCAGCAGCCACCGCCGTGGCGGGAGATATGACAATGAGCAGTTCTTC. This encodes CASSHRRGGRYDNEQFF.

This clonotype was counted between two and nine times. The chain recombines TRBV29-1 with TRBJ2-5, with a possible D match to TRBD1 (6 bases). Germline values: CDR1 SQVTM, CDR2 ANQGSEA. Trimming cost V 6 bases and J 0 bases, with 8 bases left between them. The CDR3 runs to 12 residues. CDR3 amino acids: CSVRTDQETQYF. CDR3 DNA sequence: TGCAGCGTCAGGACAGACCAAGAGACCCAGTACTTC.

V is TRBV14 and J is TRBJ2-1; the D gene is possibly TRBD2 (5 bases). V dropped 5 bases and J dropped 8 bases, with 13 bases sitting between them. This CDR3 comprises 13 residues. CDR1 SGHDN and CDR2 FVKESK come from the germline V gene. This CDR3 is CASSGRFGDEQFF. The CDR3, as DNA: TGTGCCAGCAGCGGTAGGTTCGGGGATGAGCAGTTCTTC.

This clonotype was counted between two and nine times. The rearrangement uses TRBV12-3 or TRBV12-4 and TRBJ2-1, with TRBD2 matching over 7 bases. V lost 8 bases, J lost 4 bases, and 14 bases stayed unmatched. CDR3 length: 16 amino acids. This CDR3 is CASGWTSSFGYNEQFF. The CDR3 nucleotides are TGTGCCAGCGGATGGACTAGTTCTTTCGGATACAATGAGCAGTTCTTC.

This clonotype was picked up a small number of times. This chain uses TRBV19 with TRBJ2-1; D uncertain. CDR1 is LNHDA and CDR2 is SQIVND in the germline V gene (reference sequence). This CDR3 has 17 residues. Trimming removed 5 bases from V and 8 bases from J, with 25 bases in between. CDR3 amino acids: CASSSPPRYDHADEQFF. The CDR3 DNA reads TGTGCCAGTAGTTCCCCTCCCCGGTATGACCACGCAGATGAGCAGTTCTTC.

This clonotype was seen more than once but under ten times. The gene calls are TRBV7-8 and TRBJ1-6; D possibly corresponds to TRBD1 (5 bases). Germline values: CDR1 SGHVS, CDR2 FQNEAQ. This CDR3 is built from 17 residues. Trimming pared 1 base from V and 7 bases from J, leaving 17 bases between. CDR3 sequence: CASSLVGVGQGNSPLHF. The DNA of the CDR3 is TGTGCCAGCAGCTTAGTTGGGGTCGGGCAGGGCAATTCACCCCTCCACTTT.

Many counts were recorded for this clonotype. The rearrangement links TRBV5-1 to TRBJ2-3, with a possible D match to TRBD2 (5 bases). This CDR3 is built from 15 residues. V was cut by 2 bases and J by 5 bases, with 15 bases left in between. Per germline, CDR1 SGHRS and CDR2 YFSETQ. The CDR3 region has the DNA TGCGCCAGCAGCTTCGGGATTGATGCGGGAGATACGCAGTATTTT. Residues: CASSFGIDAGDTQYF.

The genes are TRBV18 and TRBJ2-7, with D possibly TRBD1 on 6 matching bases. V lost 0 bases, J lost 3 bases, and 15 bases lay in between. In germline, CDR1 is KGHSH, CDR2 LQKENI. This CDR3 comprises 16 residues. The CDR3 sequence: CASSPPKQGGDYEQYF. The CDR3 DNA is TGTGCCAGCTCACCACCGAAACAGGGTGGGGACTACGAGCAGTACTTC.

This clonotype has just a few counts. The J gene is TRBJ2-1, the V gene TRBV7-9; D uncertain. The CDR3 is made up of 13 amino acids. Germline lookup yields CDR1 SEHNR and CDR2 FQNEAQ (reference sequence). V lost 1 base and J 4 bases, leaving 5 bases between the germline ends. The CDR3: CASSLEVYNEQFF. The CDR3 DNA is TGTGCCAGCAGCTTAGAAGTTTACAATGAGCAGTTCTTC.

This clonotype came up many times. A much larger clone lies one base from this, so it may be a read error. The V and J genes are TRBV12-3 or TRBV12-4 and TRBJ1-2, with D unclear. The CDR3 is 13 residues long. With 6 bases removed from V and 7 bases from J, the gap between germline ends came to 15 bases. The CDR3 sequence: CASSLSVWGGYTF. Written as DNA, the CDR3 is TGTGCCAGCAGCCTGAGCGTATGGGGTGGCTACACCTTC.